This is a list of T cell receptor beta chains from one sample in a study of blood T cells in healthy people across ages. TCRdb reprocessed the 5' RACE reads via MiXCR and lists one record per CDR3 protein. The data show roughly 800,000 distinct CDR3 sequences, with 55% to 75% seen just once and roughly 22% held by the top ten. The material sequenced was blood. The origin of the receptors is a man aged 25-45 years in good health. The CDR3 runs from the conserved cysteine through the conserved F or W. Each record gives: CDR3 length, V gene, clone size, J gene, D gene, CDR3 protein, CDR3 DNA. The D gene is left open where the match is weak. Clone size appears in some rows only: once, few, many, or a class for an expanded clone.

13	TRBV20-1	NA	TRBJ2-1	TRBD1	CSASLDRENEQFF	TGCAGTGCTAGTCTTGACAGGGAAAATGAGCAGTTCTTC
13	TRBV12-3/TRBV12-4	NA	TRBJ2-1	NA	CASNLGEWNEQFF	TGTGCCAGCAACCTCGGAGAATGGAATGAGCAGTTCTTC
14	TRBV27	NA	TRBJ2-7	NA	CASSLSQRGWEQYF	TGTGCCAGCAGTTTATCGCAAAGAGGGTGGGAGCAGTACTTC
15	TRBV6-5	NA	TRBJ1-5	NA	CASSYRAGGNQPQHF	TGTGCCAGCAGTTACCGAGCAGGAGGCAATCAGCCCCAGCATTTT
15	TRBV15	NA	TRBJ2-3	NA	CATSSVTASTDTQYF	TGTGCCACCAGCAGTGTCACAGCGAGCACAGATACGCAGTATTTT
16	TRBV29-1	NA	TRBJ2-1	TRBD2	CSVDLGGRALGDEQFF	TGCAGCGTTGATCTAGGTGGGAGGGCCTTGGGTGATGAGCAGTTCTTC
13	TRBV20-1	NA	TRBJ2-1	NA	CSAREFIANEQFF	TGCAGTGCTAGAGAATTCATAGCTAATGAGCAGTTCTTC
14	TRBV20-1	NA	TRBJ2-7	NA	CSARDQPGSYEQYF	TGCAGTGCTAGAGATCAGCCAGGATCCTACGAGCAGTACTTC
14	TRBV10-1	NA	TRBJ2-1	TRBD2	CASSEASGNNEQFF	TGCGCCAGCAGTGAGGCTAGCGGGAACAATGAGCAGTTCTTC
14	TRBV27	NA	TRBJ2-3	NA	CASSPSMGRAPQYF	TGTGCCAGCAGTCCCTCGATGGGACGGGCCCCGCAGTATTTT
12	TRBV4-1	NA	TRBJ2-3	NA	CASSQILDTQYF	TGCGCCAGCAGCCAAATTCTCGATACGCAGTATTTT
16	TRBV4-3	NA	TRBJ2-7	NA	CASSQGVMERSYEQYF	TGCGCCAGCAGCCAAGGGGTTATGGAAAGGTCCTACGAGCAGTACTTC
14	TRBV29-1	NA	TRBJ2-1	TRBD2	CSVLAGGKNNEQFF	TGCAGCGTTTTAGCGGGAGGAAAAAACAATGAGCAGTTCTTC
14	TRBV4-1	many	TRBJ2-3	NA	CASSQESTRSTQYF	TGCGCCAGCAGCCAAGAAAGCACCCGGAGTACGCAGTATTTT
14	TRBV12-3/TRBV12-4	once	TRBJ2-7	TRBD2	CASSLSSGTLEQYF	TGTGCCAGCAGTTTATCTAGCGGGACCCTCGAGCAGTACTTC
13	TRBV6-2/TRBV6-3	NA	TRBJ2-4	NA	CASSLQLVGIQYF	TGTGCCAGCAGTCTCCAACTAGTAGGCATTCAGTACTTC
15	TRBV9	once	TRBJ2-7	NA	CASSVAQSGSYEQYF	TGTGCCAGCAGCGTAGCTCAGTCAGGGAGCTACGAGCAGTACTTC
15	TRBV29-1	NA	TRBJ2-6	NA	CSAFTGVSGANVLTF	TGCAGCGCCTTTACGGGTGTCTCTGGGGCCAACGTCCTGACTTTC
14	TRBV20-1	NA	TRBJ2-7	TRBD1	CSANRDRDPYEQYF	TGCAGTGCTAACCGGGACAGGGACCCCTACGAGCAGTACTTC
14	TRBV7-2	NA	TRBJ2-1	NA	CASSRPGSYNEQFF	TGTGCCAGCAGCCGACCAGGCAGTTACAATGAGCAGTTCTTC
11	TRBV10-3	few	TRBJ2-7	NA	CAISSPYEQYF	TGTGCCATCAGCTCGCCCTACGAGCAGTACTTC
13	TRBV30	few	TRBJ2-5	NA	CAWSVGQKETQYF	TGTGCCTGGAGTGTCGGACAGAAAGAGACCCAGTACTTC
17	TRBV18	NA	TRBJ2-6	TRBD1	CASSPGTARSGANVLTF	TGTGCCAGCTCCCCCGGGACAGCTCGCTCTGGGGCCAACGTCCTGACTTTC
14	TRBV20-1	NA	TRBJ1-2	TRBD1	CSAPDRGMNYGYTF	TGCAGTGCTCCAGACAGGGGTATGAACTATGGCTACACCTTC
14	TRBV9	NA	TRBJ2-1	NA	CASAGGVSLNEQFF	TGTGCCAGCGCGGGCGGGGTTTCCCTCAATGAGCAGTTCTTC
17	TRBV2	NA	TRBJ2-6	TRBD1	CASRESRDRSGANVLTF	TGTGCCAGCAGGGAGTCCCGGGACAGGTCTGGGGCCAACGTCCTGACTTTC
15	TRBV12-3/TRBV12-4	few	TRBJ2-5	TRBD2	CASSRGGGPAETQYF	TGTGCCAGCAGTCGCGGGGGGGGACCGGCCGAGACCCAGTACTTC
15	TRBV7-2	NA	TRBJ2-3	NA	CASRLQAGHTDTQYF	TGTGCCAGCAGGCTCCAGGCGGGACACACAGATACGCAGTATTTT
13	TRBV29-1	NA	TRBJ2-7	NA	CSVASVGYYEQYF	TGCAGCGTTGCTTCGGTCGGGTACTACGAGCAGTACTTC
13	TRBV12-3/TRBV12-4	NA	TRBJ1-2	NA	CASSLQPSRGYTF	TGTGCCAGCAGTTTACAGCCCAGCCGTGGCTACACCTTC
13	TRBV29-1	few	TRBJ2-3	NA	CSVDSASTDTQYF	TGCAGCGTTGATTCGGCTAGCACAGATACGCAGTATTTT
17	TRBV7-2	many	TRBJ2-3	TRBD2	CASSFSPLAGAQDTQYF	TGTGCCAGCAGCTTCTCCCCCTTAGCGGGAGCCCAAGATACGCAGTATTTT